This T cell receptor beta chain was sequenced during a study of regulatory T cells in long-lasting Graves disease. The germline V gene has CDR1 DFQATT and CDR2 SNEGSKA (reference sequence). Losses at the gene ends were 3 bases for V and 8 bases for J; bases not matched to a gene: 7. The CDR3 is 14 amino acids. The time point was: newly diagnosed GD, antithyroid drugs for less than 3 months. RNA from PBMCs was the source of the TCR library. Sequencing libraries for TCR beta were prepared with iRepertoire HTBI primers and Arm-PCR of CDR3 regions. TCRdb used MiXCR to reprocess the multiplex PCR reads, holding one entry per CDR3 protein. This sample carries 250,000 or so distinct CDR3 sequences, approximately 20% of them seen once, and the ten largest clones take 14%. This clonotype occurred many times. Its antigen remains unidentified. Whole-study results and caveats: TRBV28, TRBJ1-2 and TRBJ2-5 were segments that persistent disease favored. Accuracy may have been reduced by the small sample size.

A further study also used this sample, focusing on T cells in Graves' hyperthyroidism and ophthalmopathy. Turning to that study: The HTBI primer set was used in a first-round RT-PCR of the TCR CDR3. Ophthalmopathy was identified by the model a median 6.5 months ahead of onset.

The J gene is TRBJ2-1, the V gene TRBV20-1, with TRBD2 matching over 10 bases. This specimen was peripheral blood mononuclear cells (PBMCs), taken at new diagnosis, from a patient treated with antithyroid drugs. This TCR was sampled from a woman aged 25 to 45 with Graves disease. Here the CDR3 DNA reads TGCAGTGCTAGCTCCAGCGGGGGGGCCCATGAGCAGTTCTTC. Protein sequence: CSASSSGGAHEQFF.